Following are 22 T cell receptor beta chains from one sample sequenced in a study of cytomegalovirus exposure and HLA in healthy donors. Both 60 Vbeta primers and 13 Jbeta primers went into the PCR. The table came from immunoSEQ multiplex PCR; TCRdb's copy has only in-frame clones and leaves some out. The sample carries fewer than 200,000 clones, roughly 84% recorded once. Sequencing was done on a sample of PBMCs. These receptors were obtained from a male donor in good health and CMV-seronegative.

The chain joins TRBV4-3 to TRBJ2-7, with D uncertain. Germline V gives CDR1 LGHNA, CDR2 YSLEER. The V end lost 0 bases, the J end lost 2 bases, and 8 bases lay between the germline ends. The CDR3 loop spans 14 amino acids. The DNA for the CDR3 is TGCGCCAGCAGCCAAGAGGCGGCCCCCTACGAGCAGTACTTC. It yields the protein CASSQEAAPYEQYF.

CDR3 region: CASSSRDEQFF. The CDR3 DNA follows: TGTGCCAGCAGTTCTCGGGATGAGCAGTTCTTC. V is TRBV6-6 and J is TRBJ2-1; unclear D gene. This CDR3 region has 11 residues. V lost 4 bases and J 8 bases, leaving 6 bases between the germline ends. Germline V gives CDR1 MNHNY, CDR2 SVGAGI (reference sequence).

The rearrangement joins TRBV27 to TRBJ1-5, with 10 bases identical to TRBD1. The CDR3 has 15 residues. Germline V gene sequence: CDR1 MNHEY, CDR2 SMNVEV (reference sequence). V was clipped by 3 bases and J by 2 bases; unmatched bases: 1. CDR3 residues: CASSFGTGGNQPQHF. CDR3 in DNA: TGTGCCAGCAGTTTCGGGACAGGGGGCAATCAGCCCCAGCATTTT.

This clone was detected once. The genes are TRBV30 and TRBJ2-1; D possibly corresponds to TRBD1 (5 bases). The CDR3 is 15 amino acids. CDR1 GTSNPN and CDR2 SVGIG come from the germline V gene (reference sequence). Trimming shortened V by 2 bases and J by 3 bases, and 14 bases separated the two germline ends. CDR3 in DNA: TGTGCCTGGAGTCCCCGCCGAAGGGGCTACAATGAGCAGTTCTTC. This codes for CAWSPRRRGYNEQFF.

CDR3 DNA sequence: TGTGCCAGCAGTGAACAGGGGTGGAGGTCTGGGGCCAACGTCCTGACTTTC. Amino acids: CASSEQGWRSGANVLTF. This chain connects TRBV6-1 to TRBJ2-6, with D possibly being TRBD1 (6 bases). Deletions cut 2 bases from V and 1 base from J, with 12 bases between. Germline lookup yields CDR1 MNHNS and CDR2 SASEGT. The CDR3 runs 17 residues.

V and J are TRBV6-6 and TRBJ2-3; no firm D call. Germline-derived CDR1 and CDR2 are MNHNY and SVGAGI (reference sequence). This CDR3 spans 14 amino acids. The V and J ends lost 2 bases and 6 bases respectively, with 12 bases between them. The CDR3 here is CASSYPNLRDTQYF. CDR3 nucleotides: TGTGCCAGCAGTTACCCTAACCTACGGGATACGCAGTATTTT.

The table lists this clone with a count of one. The rearrangement joins TRBV6-1 to TRBJ2-1, with TRBD2 matching 8 bases. V lost 8 bases and J lost 4; bases outside the gene matches: 7. Germline V lookup: CDR1 MNHNS, CDR2 SASEGT. The CDR3 has 14 amino acids. The CDR3 reads CASLSGTGYNEQFF. CDR3 DNA: TGTGCCAGCCTTAGCGGGACCGGGTACAATGAGCAGTTCTTC.

This sequence joins TRBV12-5 and TRBJ1-5; a possible D gene is TRBD1 (5 bases). The CDR3 consists of 14 residues. The germline gives CDR1 LGHNT, CDR2 FRNRAP. Trimming took 1 base from V and 4 from J, leaving 8 bases between them. Written as DNA, the CDR3 is TGTGCTAGTGGTTTGGAACACAGGAATCAGCCCCAGCATTTT. Amino acid sequence: CASGLEHRNQPQHF.

The V and J genes are TRBV5-6 and TRBJ2-3, with TRBD1 matching over 8 bases. The CDR3 is 15 residues long. Losses at the gene ends were 2 bases for V and 2 bases for J; bases not matched to a gene: 4. Germline V gives CDR1 SGHDT, CDR2 YYEEEE. DNA of the CDR3: TGTGCCAGCAGCTTCGGACAGGGAGCCACAGATACGCAGTATTTT. Protein sequence: CASSFGQGATDTQYF.

The chain uses TRBV4-2 and TRBJ2-1; D gene uncertain. CDR3 length: 14 amino acids. The germline V gene encodes CDR1 LGHNA and CDR2 YNFKEQ. Trimming cost V 0 bases and J 10 bases, with 13 bases left between them. The CDR3 DNA reads as TGTGCCAGCAGCCAAGAATCCGTGGCGCGGGAGCAGTTCTTC. Its translation: CASSQESVAREQFF.

The table lists this clone with a count of one. The V and J genes are TRBV18 and TRBJ2-1, with 10 bases fitting TRBD2. Germline CDR1 reads KGHSH; CDR2 reads LQKENI. Trimming at V came to 6 bases and at J to 1 base, leaving 12 bases not matched to a gene. This CDR3 is 18 amino acids long. CDR3 in amino acids: CASSPGTGAGGSYNEQFF. The CDR3 DNA reads as TGTGCCAGCTCGCCGGGGACGGGAGCGGGAGGGTCCTACAATGAGCAGTTCTTC.

The chain couples TRBV4-2 to TRBJ2-3, with 9 bases identical to TRBD2. J was trimmed by 4 bases and V by 0 bases; bases with no gene match: 8. CDR3 size: 17 residues. The germline gives CDR1 LGHNA, CDR2 YNFKEQ. DNA for the CDR3: TGTGCCAGCAGCCAAGATTTGGGCGGGGGGGCTTCAGATACGCAGTATTTT. It codes for CASSQDLGGGASDTQYF.

The V call is TRBV28, the J call TRBJ1-2, with TRBD1 identical over 9 bases. V gave up 5 bases and J gave up 4 bases; unmatched junction bases: 17. CDR1 and CDR2 from the germline V gene are MDHEN and SYDVKM. The CDR3 spans 18 residues. CDR3 in amino acids: CASSTPLTGGKALYGYTF. The CDR3 DNA is TGTGCCAGCAGTACCCCCCTGACAGGGGGGAAGGCCCTCTATGGCTACACCTTC.

The J gene is TRBJ2-7, the V gene TRBV5-4, with 10 bases matching TRBD2. This CDR3 has 16 amino acids. Per germline, CDR1 SGHNT and CDR2 YYREEE (reference sequence). Germline trimming cut 3 bases from V and 3 bases from J; bases unmatched to any gene: 9. CDR3 sequence reads: CASSSGLARGNYEQYF. The CDR3 DNA is TGTGCCAGCAGCTCGGGACTAGCGAGAGGGAACTACGAGCAGTACTTC.

This chain connects TRBV7-3 to TRBJ2-2; a possible D gene is TRBD2 (6 bases). Germline V CDR1 and CDR2: SGHTA, FQGTGA. Trimming stripped 2 bases from V and 2 bases from J, with 18 bases between. The CDR3 covers 18 residues. CDR3: CASSLSLETSLNTGELFF. The CDR3 nucleotides are TGTGCCAGCAGCTTATCGTTGGAGACTAGTCTAAACACCGGGGAGCTGTTTTTT.

This clone came up a few times. The chain employs TRBV10-3 and TRBJ1-4; 7 positions match TRBD1. V was clipped by 4 bases and J by 5 bases; unmatched bases: 10. Per the germline V gene, CDR1 is ENHRY and CDR2 is SYGVKD. The CDR3 totals 16 residues. The CDR3 DNA is TGTGCCATCAGTGGCAACCCGGGACAGCAAAATGAAAAACTGTTTTTT. Encoded protein: CAISGNPGQQNEKLFF.

The genes are TRBV19 and TRBJ1-1, with D hard to call. V was shortened by 7 bases and J by 6 bases, with 9 bases between the two germline ends. There are 11 residues in the CDR3. Germline lookup yields CDR1 LNHDA and CDR2 SQIVND (reference sequence). CDR3 loop: CASNQASEAFF. CDR3 nucleotide sequence: TGTGCCAGTAACCAGGCTTCTGAAGCTTTCTTT.

In its sample, this clone was seen once. As DNA, the CDR3 is TGTGCCAGCGGCGGGCCTAATTCACCCCTCCACTTT. Translating gives CASGGPNSPLHF. This chain connects TRBV9 to TRBJ1-6, with D uncertain. CDR3 length equals 12 residues. Trimming took 7 bases from V and 6 from J, leaving 8 bases between them. Germline loops: CDR1 SGDLS, CDR2 YYNGEE.

The gene calls are TRBV10-2 and TRBJ1-1; D remains unclear. The ends were cut back, 8 bases at V and 5 bases at J, with 15 bases in the middle. The CDR3 is 13 amino acids. The germline CDR1 and CDR2 sequences are WSHSY and SAAADI. The CDR3 region has the DNA TGCGCCAGCTATGCGGGGATTAGAACTGAAGCTTTCTTT. Its translation: CASYAGIRTEAFF.

The chain joins TRBV14 to TRBJ1-3; 7 bases agree with TRBD1. Per germline, CDR1 SGHDN and CDR2 FVKESK. The CDR3 totals 13 residues. After removal of 4 bases from V and 4 bases from J, the junction contained 1 base not matched to a gene. CDR3 loop: CASSLDRGNTIYF. CDR3 bases: TGTGCCAGCAGCCTGGACAGGGGAAACACCATATATTTT.

This chain uses TRBV7-2 with TRBJ2-7; 10 nucleotides line up with TRBD2. The CDR3 runs to 16 residues. Trimming took 0 bases from V and 7 from J; bases not matched to a gene: 9. Germline V gene data show CDR1 as SGHTA and CDR2 as FQGNSA. The CDR3 protein is CASSLASSGGAREQYF. In DNA form, the CDR3 reads TGTGCCAGCAGCTTAGCGTCGAGCGGGGGGGCCCGGGAGCAGTACTTC.

The chain couples TRBV14 to TRBJ2-3, with TRBD1 matching 7 bases. CDR3 size: 15 residues. The germline V gene encodes CDR1 SGHDN and CDR2 FVKESK. Trimming at V came to 2 bases and at J to 3 bases, leaving 5 bases not matched to a gene. The CDR3 protein is CASSQQQGMTDTQYF. The CDR3 nucleotides are TGTGCCAGCAGCCAACAACAGGGGATGACAGATACGCAGTATTTT.